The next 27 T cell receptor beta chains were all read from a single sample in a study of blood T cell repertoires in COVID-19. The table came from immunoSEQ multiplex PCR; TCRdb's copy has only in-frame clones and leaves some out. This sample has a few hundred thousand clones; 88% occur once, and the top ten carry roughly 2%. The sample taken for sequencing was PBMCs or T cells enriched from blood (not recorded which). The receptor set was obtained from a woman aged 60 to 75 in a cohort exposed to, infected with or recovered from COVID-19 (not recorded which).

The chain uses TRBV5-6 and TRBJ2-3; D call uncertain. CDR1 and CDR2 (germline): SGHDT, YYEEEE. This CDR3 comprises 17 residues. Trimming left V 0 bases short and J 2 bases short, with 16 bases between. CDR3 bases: TGTGCCAGCAGCTTGGGGGCTCACCGATCATCCACAGATACGCAGTATTTT. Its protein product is CASSLGAHRSSTDTQYF.

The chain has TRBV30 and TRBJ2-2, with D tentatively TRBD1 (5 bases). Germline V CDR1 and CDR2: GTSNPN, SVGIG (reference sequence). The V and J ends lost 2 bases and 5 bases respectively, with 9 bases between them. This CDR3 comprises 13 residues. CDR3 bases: TGTGCCTGGAGTTACAGGAATACCGGGGAGCTGTTTTTT. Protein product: CAWSYRNTGELFF. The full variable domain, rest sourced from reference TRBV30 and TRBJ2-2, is SQTIHQWPATLVQPVGSPLSLECTVEGTSNPNLYWYRQAAGRGLQLLFYSVGIGQISSEVPQNLSASRPQDRQFILSSKKLLLSDSGFYLCAWSYRNTGELFFGEGSRLTVL.

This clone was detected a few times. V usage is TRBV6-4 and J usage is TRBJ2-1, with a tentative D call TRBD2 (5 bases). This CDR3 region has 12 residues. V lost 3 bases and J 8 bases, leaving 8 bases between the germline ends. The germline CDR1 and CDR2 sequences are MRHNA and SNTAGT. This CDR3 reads CASSEFGDEQFF. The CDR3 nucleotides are TGTGCCAGCAGTGAATTCGGGGATGAGCAGTTCTTC.

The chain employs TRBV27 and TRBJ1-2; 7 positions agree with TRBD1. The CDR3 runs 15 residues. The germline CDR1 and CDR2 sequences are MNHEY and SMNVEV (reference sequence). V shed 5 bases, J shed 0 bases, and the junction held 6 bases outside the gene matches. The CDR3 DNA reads TGTGCCAGCAGTCTAGCAGGGGGATCTAACTATGGCTACACCTTC. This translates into CASSLAGGSNYGYTF.

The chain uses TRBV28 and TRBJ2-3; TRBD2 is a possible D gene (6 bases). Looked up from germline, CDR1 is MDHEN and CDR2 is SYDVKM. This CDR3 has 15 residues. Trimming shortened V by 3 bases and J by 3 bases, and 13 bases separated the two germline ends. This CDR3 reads CASSLVRDFTDTQYF. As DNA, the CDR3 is TGTGCCAGCAGTTTGGTCAGGGACTTTACAGATACGCAGTATTTT.

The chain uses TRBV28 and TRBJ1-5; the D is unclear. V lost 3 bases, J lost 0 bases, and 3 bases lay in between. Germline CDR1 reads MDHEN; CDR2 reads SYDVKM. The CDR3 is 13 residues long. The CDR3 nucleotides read TGTGCCAGCAGTTTCATTAGCAATCAGCCCCAGCATTTT. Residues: CASSFISNQPQHF. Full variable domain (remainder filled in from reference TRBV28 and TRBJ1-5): DVKVTQSSRYLVKRTGEKVFLECVQDMDHENMFWYRQDPGLGLRLIYFSYDVKMKEKGDIPEGYSVSREKKERFSLILESASTNQTSMYLCASSFISNQPQHFGDGTRLSIL.

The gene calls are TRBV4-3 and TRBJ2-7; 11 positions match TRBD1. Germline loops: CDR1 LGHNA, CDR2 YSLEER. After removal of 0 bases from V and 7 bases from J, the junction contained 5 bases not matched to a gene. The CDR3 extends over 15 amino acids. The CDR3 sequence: CASSQDGQGAEEQYF. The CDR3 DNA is TGCGCCAGCAGCCAAGACGGACAGGGGGCAGAGGAGCAGTACTTC.

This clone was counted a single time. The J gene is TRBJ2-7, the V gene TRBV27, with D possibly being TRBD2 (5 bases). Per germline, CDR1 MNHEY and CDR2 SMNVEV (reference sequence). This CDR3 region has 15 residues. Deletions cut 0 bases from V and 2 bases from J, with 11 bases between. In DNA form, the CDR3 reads TGTGCCAGCAGTTTATCTTATAGCGTCACCTACGAGCAGTACTTC. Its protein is CASSLSYSVTYEQYF.

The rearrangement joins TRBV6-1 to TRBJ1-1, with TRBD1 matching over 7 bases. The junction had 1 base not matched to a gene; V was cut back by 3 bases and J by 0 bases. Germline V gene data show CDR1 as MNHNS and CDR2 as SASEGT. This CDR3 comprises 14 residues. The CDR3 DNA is TGTGCCAGCAGTGAGGGACAGTTGAACACTGAAGCTTTCTTT. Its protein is CASSEGQLNTEAFF.

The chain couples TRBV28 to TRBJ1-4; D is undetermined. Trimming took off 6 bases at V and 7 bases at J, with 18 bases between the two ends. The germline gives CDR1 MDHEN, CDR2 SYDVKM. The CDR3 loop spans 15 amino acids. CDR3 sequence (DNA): TGTGCCAGCAGCCCGTTGAGAGGGCGGGGTGAAAAACTGTTTTTT. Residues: CASSPLRGRGEKLFF.

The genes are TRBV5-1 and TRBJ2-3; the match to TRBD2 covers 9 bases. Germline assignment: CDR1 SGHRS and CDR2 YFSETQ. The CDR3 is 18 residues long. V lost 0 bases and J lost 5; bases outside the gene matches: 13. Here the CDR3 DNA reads TGCGCCAGCAGCTTGGTAGCGGGGGCCCCTTGGACGGTAGATACGCAGTATTTT. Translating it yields CASSLVAGAPWTVDTQYF. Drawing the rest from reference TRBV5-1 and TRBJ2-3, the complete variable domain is KAGVTQTPRYLIKTRGQQVTLSCSPISGHRSVSWYQQTPGQGLQFLFEYFSETQRNKGNFPGRFSGRQFSNSRSEMNVSTLELGDSALYLCASSLVAGAPWTVDTQYFGPGTRLTVL.

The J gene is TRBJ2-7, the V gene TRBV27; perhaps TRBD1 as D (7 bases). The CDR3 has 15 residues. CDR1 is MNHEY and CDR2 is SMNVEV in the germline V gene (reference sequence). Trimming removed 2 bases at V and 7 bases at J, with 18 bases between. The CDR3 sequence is CASSLRNAGGGEQYF. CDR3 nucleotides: TGTGCCAGCAGTTTAAGGAATGCAGGGGGAGGTGAGCAGTACTTC.

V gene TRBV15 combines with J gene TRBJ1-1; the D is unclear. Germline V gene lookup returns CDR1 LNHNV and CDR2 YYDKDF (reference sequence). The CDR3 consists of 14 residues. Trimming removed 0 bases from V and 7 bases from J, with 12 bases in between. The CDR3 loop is CATSRDREYGEAFF. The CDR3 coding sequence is TGTGCCACCAGCAGAGATCGGGAGTACGGTGAAGCTTTCTTT.

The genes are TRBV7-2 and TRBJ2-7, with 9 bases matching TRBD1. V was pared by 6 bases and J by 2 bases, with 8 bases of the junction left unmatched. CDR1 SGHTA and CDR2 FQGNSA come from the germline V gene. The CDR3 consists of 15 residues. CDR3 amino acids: CASSTGQGLTYEQYF. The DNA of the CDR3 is TGTGCCAGCAGTACGGGACAGGGCCTCACCTACGAGCAGTACTTC.

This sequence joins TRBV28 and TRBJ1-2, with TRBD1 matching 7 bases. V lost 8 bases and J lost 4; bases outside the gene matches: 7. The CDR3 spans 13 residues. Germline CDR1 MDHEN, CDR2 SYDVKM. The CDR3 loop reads CASGEGAAYGYTF. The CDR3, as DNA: TGTGCCAGCGGTGAGGGGGCGGCCTATGGCTACACCTTC.

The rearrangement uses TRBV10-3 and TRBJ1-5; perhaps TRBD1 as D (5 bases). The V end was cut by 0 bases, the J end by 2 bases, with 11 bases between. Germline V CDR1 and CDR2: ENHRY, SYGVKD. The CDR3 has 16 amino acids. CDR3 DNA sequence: TGTGCCATCAGTGAGTCGCTCGGGGGGGGCAATCAGCCCCAGCATTTT. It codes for CAISESLGGGNQPQHF.

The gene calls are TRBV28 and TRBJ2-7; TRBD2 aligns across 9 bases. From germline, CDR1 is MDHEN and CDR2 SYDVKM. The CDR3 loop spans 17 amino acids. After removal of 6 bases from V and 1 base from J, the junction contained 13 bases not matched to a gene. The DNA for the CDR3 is TGTGCCAGCAGCTATAAAGCCATAGCGGGAGCATCCTACGAGCAGTACTTC. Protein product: CASSYKAIAGASYEQYF.

The CDR3 region has the DNA TGCGCCAGCAGCCAAGATTCCGGGGGCACCGGGGAGCTGTTTTTT. It specifies CASSQDSGGTGELFF. The rearrangement uses TRBV4-3 and TRBJ2-2; the D gene is possibly TRBD2 (6 bases). Per the germline V gene, CDR1 is LGHNA and CDR2 is YSLEER. The CDR3 extends over 15 amino acids. V was pared by 0 bases and J by 4 bases, with 9 bases between.

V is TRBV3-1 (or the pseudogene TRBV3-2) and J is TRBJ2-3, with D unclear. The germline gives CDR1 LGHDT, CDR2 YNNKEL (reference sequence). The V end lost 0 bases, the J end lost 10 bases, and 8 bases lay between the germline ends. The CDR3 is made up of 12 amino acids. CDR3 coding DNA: TGTGCCAGCAGCCAAGATGCGATTTCGCAGTATTTT. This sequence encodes CASSQDAISQYF.

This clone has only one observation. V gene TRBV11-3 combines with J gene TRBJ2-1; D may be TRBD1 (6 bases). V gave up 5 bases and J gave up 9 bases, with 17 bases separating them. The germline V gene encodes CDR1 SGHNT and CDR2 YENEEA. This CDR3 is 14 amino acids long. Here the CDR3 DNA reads TGTGCCAGCAGCGAGATGACAGGAATTGGTGAGCAGTTCTTC. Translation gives CASSEMTGIGEQFF.

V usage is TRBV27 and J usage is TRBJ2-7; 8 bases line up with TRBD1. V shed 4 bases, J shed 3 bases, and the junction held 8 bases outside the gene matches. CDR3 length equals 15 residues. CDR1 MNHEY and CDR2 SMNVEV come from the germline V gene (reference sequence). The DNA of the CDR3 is TGTGCCAGCAGTTCTTTGGACAGGGCTTACTACGAGCAGTACTTC. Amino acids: CASSSLDRAYYEQYF.

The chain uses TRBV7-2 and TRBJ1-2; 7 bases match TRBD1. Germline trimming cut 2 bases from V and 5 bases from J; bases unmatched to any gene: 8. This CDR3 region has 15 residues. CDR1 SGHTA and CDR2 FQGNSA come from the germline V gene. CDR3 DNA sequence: TGTGCCAGCAGCTTAAAAGGGGGCGGCGGGTATGGCTACACCTTC. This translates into CASSLKGGGGYGYTF.

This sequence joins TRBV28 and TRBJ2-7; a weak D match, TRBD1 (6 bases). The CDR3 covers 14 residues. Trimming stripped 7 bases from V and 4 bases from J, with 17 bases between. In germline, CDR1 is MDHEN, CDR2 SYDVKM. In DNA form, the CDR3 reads TGTGCCAGCAAGTACAGGGAAATGGGGTACGAGCAGTACTTC. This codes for CASKYREMGYEQYF.

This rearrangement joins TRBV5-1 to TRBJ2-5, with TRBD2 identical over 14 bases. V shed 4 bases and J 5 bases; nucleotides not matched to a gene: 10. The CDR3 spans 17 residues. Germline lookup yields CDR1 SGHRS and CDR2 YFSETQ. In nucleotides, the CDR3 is TGCGCCAGCAGCCCAGCCGGGACTAGCGGGAGTCGTGAGACCCAGTACTTC. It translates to CASSPAGTSGSRETQYF. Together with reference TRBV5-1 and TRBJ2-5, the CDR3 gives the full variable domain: KAGVTQTPRYLIKTRGQQVTLSCSPISGHRSVSWYQQTPGQGLQFLFEYFSETQRNKGNFPGRFSGRQFSNSRSEMNVSTLELGDSALYLCASSPAGTSGSRETQYFGPGTRLLVL.

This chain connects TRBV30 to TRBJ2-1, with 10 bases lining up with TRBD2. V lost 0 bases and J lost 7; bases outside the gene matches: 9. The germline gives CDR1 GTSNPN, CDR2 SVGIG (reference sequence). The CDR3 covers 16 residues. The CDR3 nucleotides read TGTGCCTGGAGTGTATTGCCCAGCGGGAGGGGGAATGAGCAGTTCTTC. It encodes CAWSVLPSGRGNEQFF.

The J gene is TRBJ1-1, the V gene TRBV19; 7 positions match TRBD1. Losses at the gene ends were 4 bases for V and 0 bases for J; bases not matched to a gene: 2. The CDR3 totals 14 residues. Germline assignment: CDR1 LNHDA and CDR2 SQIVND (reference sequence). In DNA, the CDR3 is TGTGCCAGTAGTAAGGACAGGCTGAACACTGAAGCTTTCTTT. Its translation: CASSKDRLNTEAFF.

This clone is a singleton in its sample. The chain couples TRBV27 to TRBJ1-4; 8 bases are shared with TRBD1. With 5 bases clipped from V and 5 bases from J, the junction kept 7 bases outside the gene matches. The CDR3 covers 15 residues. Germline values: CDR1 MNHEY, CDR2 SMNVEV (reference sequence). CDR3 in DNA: TGTGCCAGCAGTCTTACAGGGGGTAGAAATGAAAAACTGTTTTTT. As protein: CASSLTGGRNEKLFF.